Listed here are 32 T cell receptor beta chains from one sample, sequenced in a study of blood T cell repertoires in COVID-19. Some clones are missing from TCRdb's copy, which holds only in-frame ones; the method was immunoSEQ multiplex PCR. Seen here are a few hundred thousand clones, approximately 89% observed once, and the top ten hold roughly 10%. Sequences were obtained from peripheral blood. These receptors all stem from a woman aged 25 to 39 with COVID-19, enrolled during active disease.

This chain connects TRBV6-5 to TRBJ2-1, with D uncertain. This CDR3 is 14 amino acids long. The germline CDR1 and CDR2 sequences are MNHEY and SVGAGI. V lost 8 bases to trimming and J lost 7 bases, with 18 bases between them. CDR3 in DNA: TGTGCCAGCTCTTCCGGGTTTTTGAATAATGAGCAGTTCTTC. It translates to CASSSGFLNNEQFF.

This chain uses TRBV4-1 with TRBJ1-4; a weak D match, TRBD1 (5 bases). The germline CDR1 and CDR2 sequences are MGHRA and YSYEKL. V was shortened by 7 bases and J by 8 bases, with 17 bases between the two germline ends. The CDR3 totals 14 residues. CDR3 protein: CASTAAQGREKLFF. The CDR3, as DNA: TGCGCCAGCACCGCGGCGCAGGGTCGGGAAAAACTGTTTTTT.

This rearrangement joins TRBV6-2 or TRBV6-3 to TRBJ2-1, with a tentative D call TRBD1 (6 bases). The CDR3 sequence is 13 residues long. Germline CDR1 and CDR2: MNHEY and SVGEGT. Trimming shortened V by 6 bases and J by 3 bases, and 9 bases separated the two germline ends. In nucleotides, the CDR3 is TGTGCCAGCAGCCGGGACAACTACAATGAGCAGTTCTTC. Translation: CASSRDNYNEQFF.

V usage is TRBV6-5 and J usage is TRBJ2-7; 11 nucleotides align to TRBD2. J gave up 5 bases and V 2 bases, and 5 bases lay outside the gene matches. The CDR3 sequence is 15 residues long. Germline V gene lookup returns CDR1 MNHEY and CDR2 SVGAGI. The CDR3 here is CASSYELAGDHEQYF. CDR3 in DNA: TGTGCCAGCAGTTACGAACTAGCGGGAGACCACGAGCAGTACTTC.

The chain carries TRBV3-1 (or the pseudogene TRBV3-2) and TRBJ2-3, with 10 positions matching TRBD1. CDR3 length: 14 residues. The ends lost 5 bases at V and 7 bases at J; junction bases unmatched: 6. The germline CDR1 and CDR2 sequences are LGHDT and YNNKEL (reference sequence). CDR3 DNA sequence: TGTGCCAGCAGCATGACAGGGGGCTCACATACGCAGTATTTT. It specifies CASSMTGGSHTQYF.

The chain employs TRBV30 and TRBJ2-7; D not resolved. The CDR3 is made up of 13 amino acids. The V end lost 8 bases, the J end lost 0 bases, and 14 bases lay between the germline ends. From germline, CDR1 is GTSNPN and CDR2 SVGIG (reference sequence). In nucleotides, the CDR3 is TGTGCCCGCAGAGGTTTGAACTCCTACGAGCAGTACTTC. Translation: CARRGLNSYEQYF.

The rearrangement uses TRBV6-5 and TRBJ1-4, with TRBD1 matching over 7 bases. J lost 8 bases, V lost 5 bases, and 8 bases had no gene match. Germline CDR1 MNHEY, CDR2 SVGAGI. The CDR3 totals 14 residues. The CDR3 nucleotides read TGTGCCAGCAGTCGAAACAGGGGTGAAGAAAAACTGTTTTTT. Protein sequence: CASSRNRGEEKLFF.

The chain couples TRBV6-5 to TRBJ1-6; perhaps TRBD1 as D (6 bases). The CDR3 is 14 amino acids. The germline gives CDR1 MNHEY, CDR2 SVGAGI. V lost 6 bases to trimming and J lost 10 bases, with 16 bases between them. In DNA, the CDR3 is TGTGCCAGCAGATTTACAGGGTCGGGCTCACCCCTCCACTTT. This sequence encodes CASRFTGSGSPLHF.

CDR3 protein: CASSIMVSGSPGTGELFF. The CDR3 nucleotides are TGTGCCAGTAGTATTATGGTTAGCGGGAGCCCCGGTACCGGGGAGCTGTTTTTT. V usage is TRBV19 and J usage is TRBJ2-2; 9 bases line up with TRBD2. Germline trimming cut 3 bases from V and 5 bases from J; bases unmatched to any gene: 13. From germline, CDR1 is LNHDA and CDR2 SQIVND (reference sequence). The CDR3 covers 18 residues.

This clone occurred once. The rearrangement uses TRBV30 and TRBJ2-7, with a tentative D call TRBD1 (6 bases). Germline CDR1 reads GTSNPN; CDR2 reads SVGIG (reference sequence). This CDR3 is built from 13 residues. The V gene lost 3 bases and the J gene lost 3 bases, with 12 bases spanning the gap. The CDR3 region is CAWRGQYLYEQYF. The CDR3 DNA follows: TGTGCCTGGAGAGGACAGTACCTCTACGAGCAGTACTTC.

DNA for the CDR3: TGTGCCAGCAGCTTAGCACTAGCGGTCTACGAGCAGTACTTC. It encodes CASSLALAVYEQYF. This chain connects TRBV11-2 to TRBJ2-7; 8 nucleotides line up with TRBD2. The J segment lost 3 bases and the V segment lost 1 base, leaving 2 bases of the junction unmatched. The CDR3 covers 14 residues. Germline V lookup: CDR1 SGHAT, CDR2 FQNNGV.

The chain recombines TRBV18 with TRBJ2-7, with D possibly being TRBD1 (5 bases). The V gene lost 0 bases and the J gene lost 5 bases, with 11 bases spanning the gap. The length of the CDR3 is 14 residues. Germline assignment: CDR1 KGHSH and CDR2 LQKENI. This CDR3 reads CASSPPREANEQYF. The CDR3 DNA reads TGTGCCAGCTCACCACCCAGGGAAGCCAACGAGCAGTACTTC.

V gene TRBV5-1 combines with J gene TRBJ2-5; 8 bases align to TRBD2. Germline CDR1 SGHRS, CDR2 YFSETQ. Unmatched junction bases numbered 5, after V lost 6 bases and J lost 1 base. The CDR3 spans 14 residues. The CDR3 sequence is CASKVAGSQETQYF. The DNA for the CDR3 is TGCGCCAGCAAGGTAGCGGGATCCCAAGAGACCCAGTACTTC.

This chain joins TRBV5-1 and TRBJ2-1, with unresolved D. Germline CDR1 is SGHRS and CDR2 is YFSETQ. The germline V and J ends were trimmed by 0 bases and 0 bases, with 7 bases remaining between them. This CDR3 comprises 15 residues. The CDR3 here is CASSLDPSSYNEQFF. Written as DNA, the CDR3 is TGCGCCAGCAGCTTGGATCCTAGCTCCTACAATGAGCAGTTCTTC. Drawing the rest from reference TRBV5-1 and TRBJ2-1, the complete variable domain is KAGVTQTPRYLIKTRGQQVTLSCSPISGHRSVSWYQQTPGQGLQFLFEYFSETQRNKGNFPGRFSGRQFSNSRSEMNVSTLELGDSALYLCASSLDPSSYNEQFFGPGTRLTVL.

J is TRBJ2-3 and V is TRBV7-3, with a possible D match to TRBD2 (5 bases). The germline V and J ends were trimmed by 6 bases and 2 bases, with 15 bases remaining between them. The CDR3 spans 15 residues. The V gene's germline CDR1 is SGHTA and CDR2 FQGTGA. The CDR3 DNA sequence: TGTGCCAGCAGGAACGGTGGAGGAACCACAGATACGCAGTATTTT. Translating it yields CASRNGGGTTDTQYF.

The V call is TRBV10-1, the J call TRBJ2-7, with 8 bases identical to TRBD1. The germline V gene encodes CDR1 WNHNN and CDR2 SYGVQD (reference sequence). The CDR3 is 14 amino acids. With V trimmed by 5 bases and J by 1 base, 4 bases remained unmatched. CDR3 residues: CASSLQGVSYEQYF. CDR3 sequence (DNA): TGCGCCAGCAGTCTACAGGGGGTGTCCTACGAGCAGTACTTC.

This chain uses TRBV5-8 with TRBJ2-7; D is perhaps TRBD2 (6 bases). Trimming took 4 bases from V and 3 from J, leaving 17 bases between them. The CDR3 is 15 residues long. CDR1 and CDR2 from the germline V gene are SGHTS and YDEGEE. In DNA form, the CDR3 reads TGTGCCAGCAGCCTGGAGGAGGGCTCCAACTACGAGCAGTACTTC. It is translated as CASSLEEGSNYEQYF. The whole variable domain, filled in from reference TRBV5-8 and TRBJ2-7, reads EAGVTQSPTHLIKTRGQQATLRCSPISGHTSVYWYQQALGLGLQFLLWYDEGEERNRGNFPPRFSGRQFPNYSSELNVNALELEDSALYLCASSLEEGSNYEQYFGPGTRLTVT.

Only one count was recorded for this clone. This same CDR3 is encoded by further DNA sequences in the sample. V gene TRBV28 combines with J gene TRBJ1-5; no clear D. Germline CDR1 and CDR2: MDHEN and SYDVKM. V dropped 6 bases and J dropped 1 base, with 10 bases sitting between them. This CDR3 has 14 residues. CDR3 amino acids: CASSSGGSNQPQHF. In nucleotides, the CDR3 is TGTGCCAGCAGCTCCGGCGGGAGCAATCAGCCCCAGCATTTT.

This clone has at least ten counts. The V call is TRBV2, the J call TRBJ1-2; a possible D gene is TRBD1 (5 bases). Germline V gene sequence: CDR1 SNHLY, CDR2 FYNNEI. The V end was cut by 7 bases, the J end by 3 bases, with 15 bases between. The CDR3 spans 14 residues. The CDR3 DNA is TGTGCCAGCAATCTTCCAGGGACTGACTATGGCTACACCTTC. Its translation is CASNLPGTDYGYTF.

V is TRBV6-5 and J is TRBJ2-7; D is perhaps TRBD2 (7 bases). V was clipped by 2 bases and J by 3 bases, with 11 bases between them. There are 14 residues in the CDR3. The germline gives CDR1 MNHEY, CDR2 SVGAGI. CDR3 sequence reads: CASSYGGGLYEQYF. Here the CDR3 DNA reads TGTGCCAGCAGTTACGGCGGGGGCCTCTACGAGCAGTACTTC.

The chain couples TRBV3-1 (or the pseudogene TRBV3-2) to TRBJ2-7, with D possibly TRBD1 on 7 matching bases. The length of the CDR3 is 12 residues. The germline V and J ends were trimmed by 1 base and 9 bases, with 10 bases remaining between them. The germline V gene has CDR1 LGHDT and CDR2 YNNKEL (reference sequence). The chain's CDR3 is CASSQGGTAQYF. The CDR3 DNA follows: TGTGCCAGCAGCCAAGGCGGGACAGCGCAGTACTTC.

The chain links TRBV6-6 to TRBJ2-7; D unclear. The CDR3 sequence is 12 residues long. With 2 bases removed from V and 6 bases from J, the gap between germline ends came to 8 bases. The germline V gene encodes CDR1 MNHNY and CDR2 SVGAGI (reference sequence). The CDR3 loop reads CASSYREREQYF. CDR3 nucleotides: TGTGCCAGCAGTTACCGAGAGCGCGAGCAGTACTTC.

V and J are TRBV4-1 and TRBJ2-7; tentative D call: TRBD2 (6 bases). Germline V lookup: CDR1 MGHRA, CDR2 YSYEKL. Between the trimmed V and J ends, which lost 2 bases and 0 bases, there was a span of 14 bases. This CDR3 region has 16 residues. CDR3 bases: TGCGCCAGCAGCCAACGACGGCGGGATAGCTCCTACGAGCAGTACTTC. Encoded protein: CASSQRRRDSSYEQYF.

The chain employs TRBV5-1 and TRBJ1-1; 8 nucleotides match TRBD1. CDR1 and CDR2 (germline): SGHRS, YFSETQ. The CDR3 contains 16 residues. The junction had 16 bases not matched to a gene; V was cut back by 7 bases and J by 5 bases. The CDR3 reads CASATNTQGAYTEAFF. In nucleotides, the CDR3 is TGCGCCAGCGCTACGAACACTCAGGGGGCCTATACTGAAGCTTTCTTT.

The chain joins TRBV27 to TRBJ1-1, with D possibly TRBD1 on 6 matching bases. Germline V gene data show CDR1 as MNHEY and CDR2 as SMNVEV (reference sequence). V shed 10 bases and J shed 0 bases, with 12 bases lying between them. CDR3 size: 13 residues. The CDR3 spells CATSQGMNTEAFF. DNA of the CDR3: TGTGCCACCTCACAGGGAATGAACACTGAAGCTTTCTTT.

This clone showed up just once. This sequence joins TRBV24-1 and TRBJ1-1; D is uncertain. The CDR3 runs to 14 residues. The V gene's germline CDR1 is KGHDR and CDR2 SFDVKD. The V and J ends lost 5 bases and 3 bases respectively, with 12 bases between them. CDR3 nucleotide sequence: TGTGCCACCAGTGCCCGCCGGTCTGACACTGAAGCTTTCTTT. It encodes CATSARRSDTEAFF.

The rearrangement joins TRBV2 to TRBJ2-2; D might be TRBD1 (5 bases). V lost 6 bases and J 8 bases, leaving 13 bases between the germline ends. Germline V gives CDR1 SNHLY, CDR2 FYNNEI. The CDR3 sequence is 13 residues long. The CDR3 region has the DNA TGTGCCAGCAGGCCGACAGACATGGGGGAGCTGTTTTTT. It specifies CASRPTDMGELFF.

The chain recombines TRBV19 with TRBJ2-7, with 9 nucleotides matching TRBD1. There are 13 residues in the CDR3. From germline, CDR1 is LNHDA and CDR2 SQIVND (reference sequence). With 5 bases clipped from V and 4 bases from J, the junction kept 3 bases outside the gene matches. The DNA of the CDR3 is TGTGCCAGTAGTGAGGACAGGGGTTACGAGCAGTACTTC. It translates to CASSEDRGYEQYF.

V is TRBV29-1 and J is TRBJ1-4; 7 bases agree with TRBD1. Germline CDR1 SQVTM, CDR2 ANQGSEA. This CDR3 region has 15 residues. V was clipped by 6 bases and J by 3 bases; unmatched bases: 10. DNA of the CDR3: TGCAGCGTAGCCGACAGGGATCCCGCTAATGAAAAACTGTTTTTT. Amino acids: CSVADRDPANEKLFF.

The chain carries TRBV19 and TRBJ2-4; 7 bases fit TRBD1. Germline CDR1 and CDR2: LNHDA and SQIVND (reference sequence). Trimming took 5 bases from V and 3 from J; bases not matched to a gene: 7. CDR3 length: 15 amino acids. The CDR3 DNA is TGTGCCAGTAGTTGGGAGACAGGGATCAAAAACATTCAGTACTTC. Protein sequence: CASSWETGIKNIQYF.

The genes are TRBV4-1 and TRBJ2-2; 11 bases line up with TRBD1. The CDR3 length is 16 residues. Germline V gene sequence: CDR1 MGHRA, CDR2 YSYEKL. Trimming cost V 4 bases and J 7 bases; bases outside gene matches: 8. CDR3: CASSRRGQGADGELFF. Written as DNA, the CDR3 is TGCGCCAGCAGCCGAAGAGGACAGGGGGCCGACGGGGAGCTGTTTTTT.

The sample holds one count of this clone. J is TRBJ2-1 and V is TRBV29-1, with D possibly being TRBD1 (6 bases). Germline V gene lookup returns CDR1 SQVTM and CDR2 ANQGSEA. Trimming took 3 bases from V and 4 from J, leaving 13 bases between them. CDR3 length equals 14 residues. The CDR3 loop reads CSVEGALRYNEQFF. The CDR3 coding sequence is TGCAGCGTTGAGGGGGCTTTAAGGTACAATGAGCAGTTCTTC.